The sequence of this TCR beta chain was determined in a study of response to subunit inactivated influenza vaccine. Whole-study results and caveats: Few new T cells, the authors suggested, are recruited by each seasonal influenza vaccination.

Trimming stripped 2 bases from V and 8 bases from J, with 16 bases between. The CDR3 length is 14 residues. Looked up from germline, CDR1 is SGHDT and CDR2 is YYEEEE. This clonotype was seen repeatedly, ten times or more. As yet, its antigen is unknown. From the RT-PCR reads, TCRdb called clonotypes with MiXCR, one entry per CDR3 protein. The sample has around 480,000 distinct CDR3 sequences, approximately 16% seen once; the top ten hold less than 4%. The sequencing used CD4+ T cells sorted from PBMCs, collected less than 30 months after vaccination. The chain has TRBV5-6 and TRBJ1-1; possible D gene TRBD1, 5 bases. The clonotype was recovered from a man aged 45 to 75 who received an inactivated influenza vaccine. Written as DNA, the CDR3 is TGTGCCAGCAGCTTTGTGGCAGGGCTCCAGGAAGCTTTCTTT. Amino acids: CASSFVAGLQEAFF.